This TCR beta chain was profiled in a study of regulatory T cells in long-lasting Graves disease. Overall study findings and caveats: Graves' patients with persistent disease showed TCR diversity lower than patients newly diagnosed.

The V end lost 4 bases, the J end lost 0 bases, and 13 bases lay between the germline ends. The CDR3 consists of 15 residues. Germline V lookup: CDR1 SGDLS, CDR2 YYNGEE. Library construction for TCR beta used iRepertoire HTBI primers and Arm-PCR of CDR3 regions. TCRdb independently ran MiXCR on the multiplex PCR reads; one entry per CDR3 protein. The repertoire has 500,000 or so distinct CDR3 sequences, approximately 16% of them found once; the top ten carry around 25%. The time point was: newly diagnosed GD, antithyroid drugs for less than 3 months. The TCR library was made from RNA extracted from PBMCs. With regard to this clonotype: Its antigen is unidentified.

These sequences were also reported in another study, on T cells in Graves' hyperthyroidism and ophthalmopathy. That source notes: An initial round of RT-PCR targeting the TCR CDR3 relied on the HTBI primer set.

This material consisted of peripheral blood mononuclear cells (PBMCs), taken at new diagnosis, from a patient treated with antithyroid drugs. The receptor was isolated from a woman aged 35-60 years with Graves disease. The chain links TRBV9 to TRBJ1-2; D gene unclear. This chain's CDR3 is CASSPPGSTNYGYTF. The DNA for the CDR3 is TGTGCCAGCAGCCCCCCCGGGAGCACTAACTATGGCTACACCTTC. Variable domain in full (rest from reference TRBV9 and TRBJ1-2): DSGVTQTPKHLITATGQRVTLRCSPRSGDLSVYWYQQSLDQGLQFLIQYYNGEERAKGNILERFSAQQFPDLHSELNLSSLELGDSALYFCASSPPGSTNYGYTFGSGTRLTVV.